This T cell receptor (beta chain) derives from a study of cytomegalovirus exposure and HLA in healthy donors. Findings and caveats of the study: The majority of CMV-associated TCR beta chains were reported as apparently HLA-restricted in a later analysis. Several top significant clusters appeared, in a later analysis, to be linked to common viral pathogens. The CMV antigen specificity of a few CMV-associated chains was confirmed through in vitro analysis.

Healthy bone marrow donors made up the donor group. This PCR relied on a set of 60 Vbeta primers and 13 Jbeta primers. This table comes from immunoSEQ multiplex PCR, and its TCRdb copy is limited to in-frame clones, with some not included. The sample lists around 60,000 clones, about 80% occurring once. Of note for this clone: No antigen is known for it.

The germline CDR1 and CDR2 sequences are WSHSY and SAAADI. V lost 6 bases, J lost 4 bases, and 22 bases lay in between. The CDR3 is made up of 18 amino acids. The gene calls are TRBV10-2 and TRBJ1-6; weak D call: TRBD1 (5 bases). Sequenced: PBMCs. This TCR was sampled from a man aged 45 to 65 in good health and CMV-seropositive. The CDR3: CASSGIGAASGYNSPLHF. CDR3 in DNA: TGCGCCAGCAGCGGCATAGGGGCCGCTTCAGGTTATAATTCACCCCTCCACTTT.